This T cell receptor (beta chain) is from a study of T-cell reconstitution after alpha-beta-depleted transplantation in children. A word on this clonotype: Its target is unknown.

V was clipped by 3 bases and J by 2 bases, with 10 bases between them. This CDR3 region has 14 residues. The germline V gene has CDR1 LNHNV and CDR2 YYDKDF (reference sequence). Study results and limitations: Fresh T-cell production supplied most of the T-cell counts and diversity seen one year after transplant. There were reportedly several hundred expanded graft clones from which alpha-beta T cells came about two months after transplant.

The authors prepared the TCRbeta library with unique molecular identifiers. MiXCR, applied by TCRdb to the PCR reads, yields one record per CDR3 protein. This sample has about 980,000 distinct CDR3 sequences, with about 26% found just once. The TCR sequence derives from a boy in the first two years of life who had a stem cell transplant for SCID, so the T cells may come from the graft donor. The material sequenced was PBMCs, mostly from graft donor cells, taken 360 days after TCRalphabeta/CD19-depleted stem cell transplant. This sequence joins TRBV15 and TRBJ1-2; D not resolved. The DNA for the CDR3 is TGTGCCACCAGCAGTTCCAAACCCAACTATGGCTACACCTTC. Protein sequence: CATSSSKPNYGYTF.